The 11 T cell receptor beta chains in this list originate from one sample, sequenced in a study of control samples from healthy donors and cancer patients. Assay: immunoSEQ multiplex PCR; the TCRdb copy retains only in-frame clones and omits some. The table has some 77,000 clones, around nine tenths seen once. The specimen was blood. These receptors all stem from a woman aged 60-75 years in good health.

The J gene is TRBJ2-7, the V gene TRBV3-1 (or the pseudogene TRBV3-2), with 8 bases lining up with TRBD1. This CDR3 region has 15 residues. Germline assignment: CDR1 LGHDT and CDR2 YNNKEL (reference sequence). V trimming: 1 base; J trimming: 5 bases; junction bases outside the gene matches: 7. As DNA, the CDR3 is TGTGCCAGCAGCCAAGTAATCAGGGGGCAGAACGAGCAGTACTTC. It specifies CASSQVIRGQNEQYF.

The chain employs TRBV24-1 and TRBJ2-1, with 10 bases lining up with TRBD1. The CDR3 length is 16 residues. The trim removed 4 bases at V and 12 bases at J, leaving 14 bases unmatched. CDR1 is KGHDR and CDR2 is SFDVKD in the germline V gene. CDR3 DNA sequence: TGTGCCACCAGTGAATCCGGGACAGGGGATTTGAGGGGGCAGTTCTTC. It translates to CATSESGTGDLRGQFF.

The V and J genes are TRBV7-8 and TRBJ1-1; unclear D gene. The CDR3 covers 13 residues. The germline V gene has CDR1 SGHVS and CDR2 FQNEAQ. Trimming removed 5 bases at V and 0 bases at J, with 7 bases between. The CDR3 is CASSLYLNTEAFF. As DNA, the CDR3 is TGTGCCAGCAGCCTCTATTTGAACACTGAAGCTTTCTTT.

V and J are TRBV19 and TRBJ1-4; D is unresolved. This CDR3 comprises 13 residues. With 2 bases removed from V and 16 bases from J, the gap between germline ends came to 17 bases. CDR1 LNHDA and CDR2 SQIVND come from the germline V gene (reference sequence). DNA for the CDR3: TGTGCCAGTAGTATATTAGTATTTAAGGACCCGTTTTTT. It translates to CASSILVFKDPFF.

The chain has TRBV6-5 and TRBJ1-5, with D perhaps matching TRBD1 (5 bases). V was clipped by 7 bases and J by 3 bases, with 13 bases between them. The CDR3 is 14 residues long. CDR1 and CDR2 (germline): MNHEY, SVGAGI. For the CDR3, the DNA is TGTGCCAGCAAGTGGGCCAGGGACAATCAGCCCCAGCATTTT. Translated, it gives CASKWARDNQPQHF.

The rearrangement uses TRBV13 and TRBJ1-6; tentative D call: TRBD1 (5 bases). Germline lookup yields CDR1 PRHDT and CDR2 FYEKMQ (reference sequence). CDR3 length: 15 residues. Trimming pared 6 bases from V and 6 bases from J, leaving 15 bases between. CDR3 sequence: CASSKTTGGNSPLHF. The CDR3 DNA reads as TGTGCCAGCAGTAAGACGACCGGGGGTAATTCACCCCTCCACTTT.

This chain joins TRBV18 and TRBJ1-5; possible D gene TRBD1, 6 bases. V was cut by 6 bases and J by 5 bases, with 11 bases left in between. This CDR3 contains 13 residues. Germline V gene data show CDR1 as KGHSH and CDR2 as LQKENI. In DNA form, the CDR3 reads TGTGCCAGCTCTCAGGGGCCCCATCAGCCCCAGCATTTT. This sequence encodes CASSQGPHQPQHF.

J is TRBJ2-7 and V is TRBV6-5; TRBD1 is a possible D gene (6 bases). V lost 0 bases to trimming and J lost 3 bases, with 15 bases between them. This CDR3 spans 16 amino acids. Germline V lookup: CDR1 MNHEY, CDR2 SVGAGI. CDR3 loop: CASSYSGTRFYYEQYF. CDR3 in DNA: TGTGCCAGCAGTTACTCAGGGACACGGTTTTACTACGAGCAGTACTTC.

The rearrangement joins TRBV10-3 to TRBJ2-1; perhaps TRBD1 as D (6 bases). Trimming shortened V by 7 bases and J by 8 bases, and 18 bases separated the two germline ends. This CDR3 is 14 amino acids long. In germline, CDR1 is ENHRY, CDR2 SYGVKD. The CDR3 coding sequence is TGTGCCATCAATCCGACAGGAAAGTTCGATGAGCAGTTCTTC. It specifies CAINPTGKFDEQFF.

This rearrangement joins TRBV20-1 to TRBJ1-2, with a possible D match to TRBD1 (5 bases). The CDR3 covers 11 residues. Germline V gene sequence: CDR1 DFQATT, CDR2 SNEGSKA (reference sequence). Trimming left V 6 bases short and J 12 bases short, with 17 bases between. The CDR3 sequence is CSAHEGTRHTF. The CDR3 coding sequence is TGCAGTGCCCACGAGGGGACCCGCCACACCTTC.

The rearrangement joins TRBV15 to TRBJ1-2, with no clear D. Trimming removed 5 bases at V and 4 bases at J, with 8 bases between. Germline-derived CDR1 and CDR2 are LNHNV and YYDKDF (reference sequence). The CDR3 sequence is 12 residues long. For the CDR3, the DNA is TGTGCCACCAGCGGGGAGGGCTATGGCTACACCTTC. Amino acids: CATSGEGYGYTF.